A selection of T cell receptor beta chains follows, all from one sample in a study of CD4 T cells in relation to SARS-CoV-2 and coronaviruses. TCRdb's table, derived via immunoSEQ multiplex PCR, lists solely in-frame clones and lacks some. The sample records about 12,000 clones, 69% being singletons. These receptors lack a known antigen. Material for sequencing was CD4+ T cells from PBMCs, cultured in vitro. The receptors derive from a human donor in good health. CDR3s include the opening cysteine and the closing phenylalanine or tryptophan. A D gene is named only where the DNA matches it firmly. Size is stated for part of the rows, as once, few or many counts, or as a class when the clone is expanded.

>TRBD2|.|TRBJ2-1|TRBV6-2/TRBV6-3
CASSKLAGGGNEQFF
TGTGCCAGCAGTAAGCTAGCGGGAGGTGGCAATGAGCAGTTCTTC
>.|few|TRBJ2-7|TRBV19
CASSLLQGDYEQYF
TGTGCCAGTAGCCTCCTACAGGGAGACTACGAGCAGTACTTC
>TRBD1|.|TRBJ2-3|TRBV19
CASSIDGTGAGDTQYF
TGTGCCAGTAGTATAGATGGGACAGGGGCGGGAGATACGCAGTATTTT
>TRBD2|.|TRBJ2-1|TRBV11-1
CASRDRGLAGNNEQFF
TGTGCCAGCAGGGATCGAGGACTAGCGGGAAACAATGAGCAGTTCTTC
>.|.|TRBJ2-7|TRBV12-3/TRBV12-4
CASSLASYEQYF
TGTGCCAGCAGTTTAGCGTCCTACGAGCAGTACTTC
>TRBD1|few|TRBJ1-3|TRBV3-1/TRBV3-2
CASSSSTGGSGNTIYF
TGTGCCAGCAGCTCGTCGACAGGGGGCTCTGGAAACACCATATATTTT
>.|.|TRBJ2-7|TRBV5-1
CASSLAIRGHYEQYF
TGCGCCAGCAGCTTGGCCATCCGGGGGCACTACGAGCAGTACTTC
>.|.|TRBJ1-2|TRBV28
CASRNLGYTF
TGTGCCAGCAGGAATCTCGGCTACACCTTC
>.|.|TRBJ2-7|TRBV19
CASSIWVRTGGFYEQYF
TGTGCCAGTAGTATTTGGGTCCGTACGGGCGGTTTCTACGAGCAGTACTTC
>.|.|TRBJ2-1|TRBV19
CASSIDWSSTEQFF
TGTGCCAGTAGTATAGACTGGAGTTCCACTGAGCAGTTCTTC
>.|.|TRBJ1-2|TRBV6-6
CASSYGQDLYGYTF
TGTGCCAGCAGTTACGGGCAGGACCTCTATGGCTACACCTTC
>TRBD1|once|TRBJ1-3|TRBV30
CAWSGGQGYSGNTIYF
TGTGCCTGGAGTGGAGGACAGGGATATTCCGGAAACACCATATATTTT
>TRBD2|large|TRBJ2-1|TRBV2
CASRGGLAVDNEQFF
TGTGCCAGCAGAGGGGGACTAGCGGTCGACAATGAGCAGTTCTTC
>TRBD1|.|TRBJ1-5|TRBV24-1
CATSEAGGGNQPQHF
TGTGCCACCAGTGAAGCAGGGGGGGGCAATCAGCCCCAGCATTTT
>.|few|TRBJ1-1|TRBV3-1/TRBV3-2
CASSQVTNTEAFF
TGTGCCAGCAGCCAGGTCACAAACACTGAAGCTTTCTTT
>TRBD1|.|TRBJ1-2|TRBV24-1
CATSEGQMGYTF
TGTGCCACCAGTGAGGGACAGATGGGCTACACCTTC
>.|.|TRBJ1-1|TRBV12-3/TRBV12-4
CASSFDIYTEAFF
TGTGCCAGCAGTTTCGACATCTACACTGAAGCTTTCTTT
>TRBD2|.|TRBJ2-1|TRBV27
CASSWTNPGLAPYNEQFF
TGTGCCAGCAGTTGGACCAATCCGGGACTAGCGCCATACAATGAGCAGTTCTTC
>.|.|TRBJ1-3|TRBV18
CASSSRDTRTGNTIYF
TGTGCCAGCTCATCCCGGGACACCAGAACTGGAAACACCATATATTTT
>TRBD2|.|TRBJ2-3|TRBV24-1
CATSELGAGGDTQYF
TGTGCCACCAGTGAGCTGGGCGCCGGGGGGGATACGCAGTATTTT
>.|few|TRBJ2-1|TRBV9
CASSPAPRYNEQFF
TGTGCCAGCAGCCCGGCGCCCCGCTACAATGAGCAGTTCTTC
>TRBD1|.|TRBJ2-2|TRBV6-5
CASSRDSTGELFF
TGTGCCAGCAGCAGGGACAGCACCGGGGAGCTGTTTTTT
>TRBD1|.|TRBJ2-7|TRBV6-5
CAAGQGQLYEQYF
TGTGCCGCGGGCCAGGGACAGCTCTACGAGCAGTACTTC
>.|.|TRBJ1-1|TRBV7-2
CASSLGAGEIEAFF
TGTGCCAGCAGCTTAGGTGCAGGGGAGATTGAAGCTTTCTTT
>TRBD2|.|TRBJ2-3|TRBV6-5
CASRRAGSADTQYF
TGTGCCAGCAGACGAGCGGGATCAGCAGATACGCAGTATTTT
>TRBD1|few|TRBJ1-1|TRBV2
CASSGTGGTEAFF
TGTGCCAGCAGCGGTACAGGGGGCACTGAAGCTTTCTTT
>.|.|TRBJ2-5|TRBV4-1
CASSQPTLGLKTQYF
TGCGCCAGCAGCCAACCTACTCTGGGTCTGAAGACCCAGTACTTC
>.|.|TRBJ1-1|TRBV7-9
CASSQRATGNTEAFF
TGTGCCAGCAGCCAACGCGCTACAGGGAACACTGAAGCTTTCTTT
>.|.|TRBJ1-6|TRBV3-1/TRBV3-2
CASSSWDFPGNSPLHF
TGTGCCAGCTCCTCATGGGACTTCCCAGGGAATTCACCCCTCCACTTT
>.|.|TRBJ2-7|TRBV7-2
CASSSRPYTSMYEQYF
TGTGCCAGCAGCTCCAGACCCTACACTAGCATGTACGAGCAGTACTTC
>.|.|TRBJ1-2|TRBV28
CAIDSGTPSRYTF
TGTGCCATCGATTCCGGGACTCCCTCCCGCTACACCTTC
>TRBD2|large|TRBJ2-7|TRBV27
CASAQMSGMGSEQYF
TGTGCCAGCGCCCAAATGAGCGGGATGGGTAGCGAGCAGTACTTC